This TCR beta chain was documented in a study of blood T cell repertoires in COVID-19. Overall study: Acute and convalescent COVID-19 specimens originated in the United States, Italy and Spain. PBMCs, B-cell-depleted T cells, or T cells were the source of the cDNA or gDNA that made up the material.

Germline CDR1 is MDHEN and CDR2 is SYDVKM. Trimming took 0 bases from V and 0 from J, leaving 17 bases between them. This CDR3 spans 18 amino acids. Methods used by the authors: Estimates of nucleated cell counts were drawn from the amplification of reference gene primers. The repertoire was sequenced with immunoSEQ multiplex PCR; TCRdb's copy has only in-frame clones and lacks some. The V and J calls and clone size were taken over from that table, and D and trimming were inferred from the DNA. The sample contains about 120,000 clones, 85% to 90% of which appear only once. Sequencing was performed on peripheral blood. V and J are TRBV28 and TRBJ1-2; TRBD1 might be the D (6 bases). The TCR comes from a man aged 65 to 85 with active or convalescent COVID-19. The CDR3 sequence is CASSLWPGGGASNYGYTF. CDR3 coding DNA: TGTGCCAGCAGTTTATGGCCTGGGGGGGGCGCGTCTAACTATGGCTACACCTTC.